This T cell receptor beta chain emerged from a study of shared clonotypes between healthy human individuals. Sorted-subset replicate PCRs used about 200 ng DNA, 25,000 to 30,000 T cell genomes. Profiled with immunoSEQ multiplex PCR; TCRdb holds only in-frame clones, not every one. The data show under 1,900,000 clones, 97% to 99% seen once. The CDR3 spans 14 residues. Germline loops: CDR1 GTSNPN, CDR2 SVGIG (reference sequence). The germline V and J ends were trimmed by 2 bases and 1 base, with 12 bases remaining between them. The sequenced material came from naive CD4+ T cells sorted from blood. Indicated subset: CD45RA+ positively selected. The genes are TRBV30 and TRBJ2-7; a weak D match, TRBD2 (6 bases). The clonotype comes from a man aged 30 to 39 in good health. The CDR3 region is CAWSRQGGSYEQYF. For the CDR3, the DNA is TGTGCCTGGAGTCGGCAGGGAGGTTCCTACGAGCAGTACTTC.